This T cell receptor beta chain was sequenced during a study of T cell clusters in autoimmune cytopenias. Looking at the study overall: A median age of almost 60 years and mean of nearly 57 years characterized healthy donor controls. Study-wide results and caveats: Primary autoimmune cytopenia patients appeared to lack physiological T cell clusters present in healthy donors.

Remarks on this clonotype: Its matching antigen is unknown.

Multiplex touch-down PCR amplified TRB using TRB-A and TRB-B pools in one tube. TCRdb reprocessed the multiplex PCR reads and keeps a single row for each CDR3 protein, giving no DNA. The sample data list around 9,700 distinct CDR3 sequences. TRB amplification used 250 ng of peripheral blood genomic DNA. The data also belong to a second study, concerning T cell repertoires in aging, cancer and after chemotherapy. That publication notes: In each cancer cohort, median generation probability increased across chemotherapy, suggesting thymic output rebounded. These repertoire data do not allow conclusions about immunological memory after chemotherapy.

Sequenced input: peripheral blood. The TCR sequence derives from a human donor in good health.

Here the CDR3 reads CASSGWDTLNTEAFF. The gene calls are TRBV5-1 and TRBJ1-1; no DNA is available, so the TRBD1 call from TCRdb remains unchecked. The CDR3 totals 15 residues. Germline CDR1 SGHRS, CDR2 YFSETQ.